Following are 30 T cell receptor beta chains from one sample sequenced in a study of technical replicates of blood from a handful of donors. The assay was immunoSEQ multiplex PCR, and TCRdb's table has in-frame clones only and misses some. The table includes approximately 88,000 clones, about 96% detected once. What was sequenced was T cells isolated from PBMCs. These receptors all come from a human donor in good health.

This clone has ten or more counts. The V call is TRBV30, the J call TRBJ1-2, with a tentative D call TRBD1 (5 bases). The length of the CDR3 is 13 residues. The germline gives CDR1 GTSNPN, CDR2 SVGIG (reference sequence). Trimming took off 3 bases at V and 8 bases at J, with 16 bases between the two ends. The CDR3: CAWSPGGGKGYTF. The CDR3 region has the DNA TGTGCCTGGAGCCCCGGGGGGGGTAAGGGCTACACCTTC. The full variable domain, in which reference TRBV30 and TRBJ1-2 provide the parts outside the CDR3, is SQTIHQWPATLVQPVGSPLSLECTVEGTSNPNLYWYRQAAGRGLQLLFYSVGIGQISSEVPQNLSASRPQDRQFILSSKKLLLSDSGFYLCAWSPGGGKGYTFGSGTRLTVV.

The rearrangement uses TRBV4-1 and TRBJ1-5; D perhaps matches TRBD1 (5 bases). Germline CDR1 and CDR2: MGHRA and YSYEKL. V gave up 0 bases and J gave up 7 bases, with 19 bases separating them. There are 17 residues in the CDR3. This CDR3 is CASSQDYGQIPGQPQHF. The CDR3 DNA follows: TGCGCCAGCAGCCAAGATTATGGCCAGATCCCAGGGCAGCCCCAGCATTTT.

The CDR3 here is CASSYNSYNEQFF. The CDR3 region has the DNA TGTGCCAGCAGTTATAATAGCTACAATGAGCAGTTCTTC. The chain is built from TRBV6-5 and TRBJ2-1; the D is unclear. Germline values: CDR1 MNHEY, CDR2 SVGAGI. The CDR3 extends over 13 amino acids. With 3 bases removed from V and 3 bases from J, the gap between germline ends came to 6 bases.

J is TRBJ1-3 and V is TRBV7-9; 12 positions agree with TRBD1. V lost 5 bases, J lost 8 bases, and 10 bases stayed unmatched. CDR1 is SEHNR, CDR2 FQNEAQ, per germline (reference sequence). The CDR3 totals 16 residues. The CDR3 nucleotides read TGTGCCAGCAGCGGACCGGGACAGGGGGCTTCGGACACCATATATTTT. Its translation: CASSGPGQGASDTIYF. The full variable domain, in which reference TRBV7-9 and TRBJ1-3 provide the parts outside the CDR3, is DTGVSQNPRHKITKRGQNVTFRCDPISEHNRLYWYRQTLGQGPEFLTYFQNEAQLEKSRLLSDRFSAERPKGSFSTLEIQRTEQGDSAMYLCASSGPGQGASDTIYFGEGSWLTVV.

The chain carries TRBV13 and TRBJ1-1; D is ambiguous. Trimming removed 4 bases from V and 6 bases from J, with 21 bases in between. The CDR3 is 16 residues long. Germline-derived CDR1 and CDR2 are PRHDT and FYEKMQ (reference sequence). This CDR3 is CASSSATRRGPSEAFF. The DNA of the CDR3 is TGTGCCAGCAGCTCAGCTACTCGGAGAGGGCCCTCTGAAGCTTTCTTT.

The rearrangement uses TRBV12-2 and TRBJ1-1. TRBV12-2 is a recognized pseudogene. The CDR3 is 17 residues long. CDR3 in DNA: TGTGCAAGTCGCTTAAGTTTGCAGGGCGGGGGGAACACTGAAGCTTTCTTT. It codes for CASRLSLQGGGNTEAFF.

A remark on this clone: The sample holds other DNA sequences that translate to the same CDR3. This chain uses TRBV11-2 with TRBJ2-1, with TRBD2 as a possible D gene (5 bases). This CDR3 is built from 15 residues. In germline, CDR1 is SGHAT, CDR2 FQNNGV. Between the trimmed V and J ends, which lost 2 bases and 3 bases, there was a span of 11 bases. CDR3 sequence: CASSLLGGSYNEQFF. The CDR3 nucleotides read TGTGCCAGCAGCTTACTAGGAGGTAGCTACAATGAGCAGTTCTTC. Variable domain in full (rest from reference TRBV11-2 and TRBJ2-1): EAGVAQSPRYKIIEKRQSVAFWCNPISGHATLYWYQQILGQGPKLLIQFQNNGVVDDSQLPKDRFSAERLKGVDSTLKIQPAKLEDSAVYLCASSLLGGSYNEQFFGPGTRLTVL.

This chain connects TRBV29-1 to TRBJ2-2, with 9 positions matching TRBD1. Germline V gene sequence: CDR1 SQVTM, CDR2 ANQGSEA. This CDR3 is built from 12 residues. Germline trimming cut 7 bases from V and 6 bases from J; bases unmatched to any gene: 3. In nucleotides, the CDR3 is TGCAGCGGGGGACAGGGTGCCGGGGAGCTGTTTTTT. Its protein is CSGGQGAGELFF.

The chain carries TRBV5-5 and TRBJ2-7; 10 bases line up with TRBD2. The junction had 3 bases not matched to a gene; V was cut back by 1 base and J by 5 bases. Germline V CDR1 and CDR2: SGHKS, YYEKEE (reference sequence). This CDR3 region has 14 residues. CDR3 coding DNA: TGTGCCAGCAGCTTGTTCGGGACTAGCGACGAGCAGTACTTC. It codes for CASSLFGTSDEQYF. The full variable domain, rest sourced from reference TRBV5-5 and TRBJ2-7, is DAGVTQSPTHLIKTRGQQVTLRCSPISGHKSVSWYQQVLGQGPQFIFQYYEKEERGRGNFPDRFSARQFPNYSSELNVNALLLGDSALYLCASSLFGTSDEQYFGPGTRLTVT.

The rearrangement uses TRBV5-5 and TRBJ1-2; D is unclear. Germline lookup yields CDR1 SGHKS and CDR2 YYEKEE (reference sequence). There are 14 residues in the CDR3. V lost 0 bases to trimming and J lost 4 bases, with 10 bases between them. DNA of the CDR3: TGTGCCAGCAGCTTGGTTCTCCGGGGCTATGGCTACACCTTC. It codes for CASSLVLRGYGYTF.

The chain couples TRBV15 to TRBJ2-1; 7 bases are shared with TRBD2. The CDR3 sequence is 13 residues long. From germline, CDR1 is LNHNV and CDR2 YYDKDF (reference sequence). Trimming cost V 5 bases and J 9 bases; bases outside gene matches: 7. DNA for the CDR3: TGTGCCACCAGCTCCTCCTGGGGGGGTGAGCAGTTCTTC. It yields the protein CATSSSWGGEQFF.

The chain joins TRBV19 to TRBJ1-2, with 7 positions matching TRBD1. In germline, CDR1 is LNHDA, CDR2 SQIVND (reference sequence). The CDR3 spans 12 residues. Unmatched junction bases numbered 3, after V lost 5 bases and J lost 6 bases. In nucleotides, the CDR3 is TGTGCCAGTAGTTTCAGGGGGGATGGCTACACCTTC. Amino acid sequence: CASSFRGDGYTF.

This clone has just one count. The rearrangement uses TRBV30 and TRBJ2-1; TRBD2 matches 10 bases. V shed 3 bases and J 9 bases; nucleotides not matched to a gene: 11. This CDR3 comprises 15 residues. The germline V gene has CDR1 GTSNPN and CDR2 SVGIG (reference sequence). The CDR3 loop reads CAWRSPSGRVFEQFF. Here the CDR3 DNA reads TGTGCCTGGAGGTCTCCTAGCGGGAGAGTTTTTGAGCAGTTCTTC.

The rearrangement links TRBV28 to TRBJ2-7, with TRBD2 matching over 12 bases. The ends lost 5 bases at V and 0 bases at J; junction bases unmatched: 5. Germline-derived CDR1 and CDR2 are MDHEN and SYDVKM. This CDR3 contains 16 residues. The DNA for the CDR3 is TGTGCCAGCAGTCGGACTAGCGGGGAATTCTCCTACGAGCAGTACTTC. Translated, it gives CASSRTSGEFSYEQYF.

V and J are TRBV5-1 and TRBJ2-5; D uncertain. CDR1 is SGHRS and CDR2 is YFSETQ in the germline V gene. The CDR3 runs to 12 residues. With 4 bases removed from V and 5 bases from J, the gap between germline ends came to 9 bases. The chain's CDR3 is CASSPPSETQYF. The DNA for the CDR3 is TGCGCCAGCAGCCCCCCCTCGGAGACCCAGTACTTC.

This sequence joins TRBV29-1 and TRBJ2-3; 9 positions agree with TRBD2. The CDR3 is 18 amino acids. Per germline, CDR1 SQVTM and CDR2 ANQGSEA. J was trimmed by 2 bases and V by 1 base; bases with no gene match: 13. In DNA form, the CDR3 reads TGCAGCGTTGAAGTTCCCCTCAGACTAGCGGATCTCACAGATACGCAGTATTTT. It codes for CSVEVPLRLADLTDTQYF.

The V and J genes are TRBV5-1 and TRBJ1-1; possibly TRBD1 for D (6 bases). Trimming removed 4 bases from V and 7 bases from J, with 11 bases in between. CDR1 is SGHRS and CDR2 is YFSETQ in the germline V gene. The CDR3 has 12 residues. This CDR3 reads CASSLEQGEAFF. The CDR3 DNA is TGCGCCAGCAGCCTAGAACAGGGTGAAGCTTTCTTT.

The CDR3 spells CASSVQGTNEKLFF. CDR3 DNA sequence: TGTGCCAGCAGTGTCCAGGGAACTAATGAAAAACTGTTTTTT. This chain uses TRBV9 with TRBJ1-4, with a possible D match to TRBD1 (5 bases). This CDR3 spans 14 amino acids. From germline, CDR1 is SGDLS and CDR2 YYNGEE. Trimming removed 5 bases from V and 1 base from J, with 9 bases in between.

V usage is TRBV7-2 and J usage is TRBJ2-2; a possible D gene is TRBD1 (5 bases). The CDR3 sequence is 13 residues long. Trimming shortened V by 8 bases and J by 7 bases, and 14 bases separated the two germline ends. The V gene's germline CDR1 is SGHTA and CDR2 FQGNSA. CDR3 protein: CASSNQGYGELFF. In nucleotides, the CDR3 is TGTGCCAGCTCGAACCAGGGATACGGGGAGCTGTTTTTT.

This chain joins TRBV6-5 and TRBJ1-1, with D hard to call. This CDR3 has 12 residues. V was shortened by 7 bases and J by 5 bases, with 11 bases between the two germline ends. Germline assignment: CDR1 MNHEY and CDR2 SVGAGI. The CDR3 DNA is TGTGCCAGCATTCAAGGCGGTACTGAAGCTTTCTTT. Its protein is CASIQGGTEAFF.

The chain joins TRBV6-5 to TRBJ2-5, with D perhaps TRBD2 (6 bases). Germline-derived CDR1 and CDR2 are MNHEY and SVGAGI. There are 14 residues in the CDR3. The ends were cut back, 6 bases at V and 12 bases at J, with 23 bases in the middle. CDR3 sequence: CASSYRLLRESEYF. DNA of the CDR3: TGTGCCAGCAGCTATCGACTGCTCCGGGAGTCCGAGTACTTC.

V gene TRBV5-1 combines with J gene TRBJ2-1; TRBD1 might be the D (5 bases). Trimming took 0 bases from V and 3 from J, leaving 13 bases between them. Germline V gene data show CDR1 as SGHRS and CDR2 as YFSETQ. The CDR3 runs to 16 residues. The CDR3 reads CASSLGSITGYNEQFF. The DNA for the CDR3 is TGCGCCAGCAGCTTGGGGTCGATAACAGGCTACAATGAGCAGTTCTTC.

The V call is TRBV27, the J call TRBJ2-3; no definite D call. V was pared by 2 bases and J by 4 bases, with 16 bases between. CDR3 length: 16 residues. Germline CDR1 reads MNHEY; CDR2 reads SMNVEV (reference sequence). DNA of the CDR3: TGTGCCAGCAGTTTACTCAGCGAAGAGGTTTCAGATACGCAGTATTTT. Protein sequence: CASSLLSEEVSDTQYF.

The chain uses TRBV7-3 and TRBJ2-6; possibly TRBD2 for D (5 bases). V was shortened by 3 bases and J by 1 base, with 10 bases between the two germline ends. CDR1 SGHTA and CDR2 FQGTGA come from the germline V gene. The CDR3 runs to 16 residues. The CDR3 reads CASSFGGGSGANVLTF. The CDR3 coding sequence is TGTGCCAGCAGCTTCGGTGGAGGATCTGGGGCCAACGTCCTGACTTTC.

The chain joins TRBV7-8 to TRBJ1-3; possibly TRBD1 for D (5 bases). The CDR3 sequence is 16 residues long. Trimming shortened V by 3 bases and J by 0 bases, and 12 bases separated the two germline ends. In germline, CDR1 is SGHVS, CDR2 FQNEAQ. CDR3 DNA: TGTGCCAGCAGCTTGGGCGGGGACCCCTCTGGAAACACCATATATTTT. Translated: CASSLGGDPSGNTIYF.

This rearrangement joins TRBV19 to TRBJ2-5; TRBD1 matches at 8 bases. The CDR3 sequence is 17 residues long. V trimming: 4 bases; J trimming: 4 bases; junction bases outside the gene matches: 14. Germline CDR1 is LNHDA and CDR2 is SQIVND (reference sequence). CDR3 DNA: TGTGCCAGTAGTACCATCCCGGGGGACAGGAGAAGAGAGACCCAGTACTTC. This codes for CASSTIPGDRRRETQYF. Full variable domain (rest looked up from reference TRBV19 and TRBJ2-5): DGGITQSPKYLFRKEGQNVTLSCEQNLNHDAMYWYRQDPGQGLRLIYYSQIVNDFQKGDIAEGYSVSREKKESFPLTVTSAQKNPTAFYLCASSTIPGDRRRETQYFGPGTRLLVL.

The chain has TRBV9 and TRBJ2-2; TRBD2 agrees at 9 bases. Trimming took 2 bases from V and 4 from J; bases not matched to a gene: 6. The CDR3 loop spans 16 amino acids. The germline V gene has CDR1 SGDLS and CDR2 YYNGEE. The CDR3 nucleotides read TGTGCCAGCAGCGTTTTTAGCGGGAGTGGCACCGGGGAGCTGTTTTTT. Translation: CASSVFSGSGTGELFF.

In nucleotides, the CDR3 is TGCGCCAGCAGCTTGGGTCTATCCGAGCAGTTCTTC. It translates to CASSLGLSEQFF. The V and J genes are TRBV5-1 and TRBJ2-1; D uncertain. V was clipped by 0 bases and J by 10 bases, with 8 bases between them. Germline loops: CDR1 SGHRS, CDR2 YFSETQ. The CDR3 is 12 residues long.

The chain uses TRBV7-9 and TRBJ2-1; D unclear. Germline loops: CDR1 SEHNR, CDR2 FQNEAQ (reference sequence). This CDR3 is 14 amino acids long. The V gene lost 5 bases and the J gene lost 4 bases, with 12 bases spanning the gap. CDR3 DNA: TGTGCCAGCAGCACCCGGTCTGTTTACAATGAGCAGTTCTTC. It is translated as CASSTRSVYNEQFF.

The chain links TRBV6-6 to TRBJ2-2; D possibly corresponds to TRBD1 (6 bases). V lost 0 bases and J 6 bases, leaving 11 bases between the germline ends. There are 15 residues in the CDR3. Germline CDR1 is MNHNY and CDR2 is SVGAGI (reference sequence). In nucleotides, the CDR3 is TGTGCCAGCAGTTACTCTTATGGGGGCGCCGGGGAGCTGTTTTTT. Amino acids: CASSYSYGGAGELFF.